The rows below give T cell receptor beta chains drawn from one sample of a study of cytomegalovirus exposure and HLA in healthy donors. The data were produced by immunoSEQ multiplex PCR, yet TCRdb's version contains in-frame clones alone and is incomplete. Of 150,000 to 200,000 clones in the sample, roughly 80% are singletons; the top ten hold roughly 2%. The sample consisted of PBMCs. The receptors shown here come from a female donor in good health and CMV-seronegative. Each CDR3 is given with its conserved first and last residue. Fields, in order: clone size, V gene, CDR3 length, D gene, J gene, CDR3 DNA, CDR3 protein. A D gene is named only where the DNA matches it firmly. Some rows have no size entry. The others give once, few or many, or a class for an expanded clone.

NA,TRBV10-3,12,TRBD1,TRBJ1-1,TGTGCCACCGGACAGGGGGGAACTGAAGCTTTCTTT,CATGQGGTEAFF
NA,TRBV19,14,TRBD1,TRBJ1-1,TGTGCCAGTAGTACCCGCACAGGGGTCACTGAAGCTTTCTTT,CASSTRTGVTEAFF
NA,TRBV15,14,NA,TRBJ2-3,TGTGCCACCAGCAGAGCCCCCCTAGGAGATACGCAGTATTTT,CATSRAPLGDTQYF
NA,TRBV9,16,NA,TRBJ1-5,TGTGCCAGCAGCGCTGGGACAAGTAATAGCAATCAGCCCCAGCATTTT,CASSAGTSNSNQPQHF
NA,TRBV5-1,15,TRBD1,TRBJ1-6,TGCGCCAGCAGCTTGGAGACAGGGGTCGTCGGCCCCCTCCACTTT,CASSLETGVVGPLHF
NA,TRBV12-5,14,NA,TRBJ2-1,TGTGCTAGTGGTTTGGCATCGTCCCGGGCAGGGATGGTCTTC,CASGLASSRAGMVF
NA,TRBV29-1,12,NA,TRBJ1-1,TGCAGCGCCAGGACAGATTGGACTGAAGCTTTCTTT,CSARTDWTEAFF
few,TRBV2,16,NA,TRBJ1-2,TGTGCCAGCAGTGAAGGGAGAGTCGGGGAGACTTATGGCTACACCTTC,CASSEGRVGETYGYTF
NA,TRBV27,11,NA,TRBJ2-1,TGTGCCAGCAGTTTCGGTGCGCGATGGTTCTTC,CASSFGARWFF
NA,TRBV6-1,15,NA,TRBJ2-4,TGTGCCAGCAGTCCCACAGGGAGCGCCAAAAACATTCAGTACTTC,CASSPTGSAKNIQYF
NA,TRBV7-8,15,NA,TRBJ2-3,TGTGCCAGCAGCTCGACTGAGAAGGGCACAGATACGCAGTATTTT,CASSSTEKGTDTQYF
NA,TRBV4-1,16,NA,TRBJ1-1,TGCGCCAGCAGCCAAGTGCCGGGATCAGTGAACACTGAAGCTTTCTTT,CASSQVPGSVNTEAFF
NA,TRBV4-1,14,TRBD2,TRBJ2-7,TGCGCCAGCAGCCCCCGGGGGGGCTCCTACGAGCAGTACTTC,CASSPRGGSYEQYF
NA,TRBV2,14,NA,TRBJ2-2,TGTGCCAGCATTGCGGGATTGAACACCGGGGAGCTGTTTTTT,CASIAGLNTGELFF
few,TRBV18,12,NA,TRBJ1-1,TGTGCCAGCTCACCTGTCGTCGGGGAAGCTTTCTTT,CASSPVVGEAFF
NA,TRBV2,14,NA,TRBJ2-7,TGTGCCAGCAGTGAACAGGGGCTCCCCTACGAGCAGTACTTC,CASSEQGLPYEQYF
NA,TRBV7-7,14,TRBD2,TRBJ2-7,TGTGCCAGCAGTACGGGACTAGCGGGTTACGAGCAGTACTTC,CASSTGLAGYEQYF
NA,TRBV5-4,12,NA,TRBJ1-6,TGTGCCAGCAGCTTGCAAAATTCACCCCTCCACTTT,CASSLQNSPLHF
NA,TRBV5-1,13,NA,TRBJ1-5,TGCGCCAGCAGCTTGGAGCCCAATCAGCCCCAGCATTTT,CASSLEPNQPQHF
NA,TRBV6-5,14,TRBD1,TRBJ1-5,TGTGCCAGCAGTTACTCGGGACAGAATCAGCCCCAGCATTTT,CASSYSGQNQPQHF
few,TRBV4-1,18,NA,TRBJ1-1,TGCGCCAGCAGCCAAGATTGGAAAAGGGCAGGGCTAAGCACTGAAGCTTTCTTT,CASSQDWKRAGLSTEAFF